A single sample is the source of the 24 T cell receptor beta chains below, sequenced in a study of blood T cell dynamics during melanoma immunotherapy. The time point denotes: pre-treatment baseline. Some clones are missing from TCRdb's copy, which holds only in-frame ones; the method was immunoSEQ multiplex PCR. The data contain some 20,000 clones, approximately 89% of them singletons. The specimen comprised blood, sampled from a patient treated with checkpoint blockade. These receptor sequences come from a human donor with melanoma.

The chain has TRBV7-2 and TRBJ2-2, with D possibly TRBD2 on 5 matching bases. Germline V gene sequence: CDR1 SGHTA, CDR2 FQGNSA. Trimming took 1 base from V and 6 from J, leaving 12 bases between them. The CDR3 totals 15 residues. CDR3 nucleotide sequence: TGTGCCAGCAGCTTAGTAGGACTTCTATCCGGGGAGCTGTTTTTT. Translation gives CASSLVGLLSGELFF.

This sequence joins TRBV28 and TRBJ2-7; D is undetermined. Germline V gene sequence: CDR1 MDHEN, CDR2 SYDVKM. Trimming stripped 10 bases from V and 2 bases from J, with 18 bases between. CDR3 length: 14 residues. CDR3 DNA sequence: TGTGCCACCTCACCTCTAGGATTGACCTACGAGCAGTACTTC. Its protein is CATSPLGLTYEQYF.

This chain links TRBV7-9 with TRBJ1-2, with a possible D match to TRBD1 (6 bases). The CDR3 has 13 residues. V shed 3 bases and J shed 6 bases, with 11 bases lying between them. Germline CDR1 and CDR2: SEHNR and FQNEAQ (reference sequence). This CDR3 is CASSLGGQDGYTF. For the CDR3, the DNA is TGTGCCAGCAGCTTGGGGGGGCAAGATGGCTACACCTTC.

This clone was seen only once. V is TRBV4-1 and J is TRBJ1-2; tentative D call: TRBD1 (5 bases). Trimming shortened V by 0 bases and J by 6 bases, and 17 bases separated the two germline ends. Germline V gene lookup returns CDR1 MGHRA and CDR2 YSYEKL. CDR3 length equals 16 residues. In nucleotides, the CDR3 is TGCGCCAGCAGCCAAGAGGAAGGACGGGGCCCTGATGGCTACACCTTC. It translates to CASSQEEGRGPDGYTF.

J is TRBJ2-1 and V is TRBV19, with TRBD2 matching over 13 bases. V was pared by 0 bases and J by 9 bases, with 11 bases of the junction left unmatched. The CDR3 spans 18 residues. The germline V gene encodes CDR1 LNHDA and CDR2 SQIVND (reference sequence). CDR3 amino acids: CASSIDQRLAGGRVEQFF. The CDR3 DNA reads TGTGCCAGTAGTATAGATCAAAGACTAGCGGGAGGACGGGTTGAGCAGTTCTTC.

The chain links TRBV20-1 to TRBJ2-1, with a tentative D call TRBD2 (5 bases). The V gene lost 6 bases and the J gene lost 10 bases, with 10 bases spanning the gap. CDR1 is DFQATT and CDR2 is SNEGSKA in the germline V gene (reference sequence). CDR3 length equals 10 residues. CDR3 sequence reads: CSAGGREQFF. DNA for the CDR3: TGCAGTGCCGGAGGTCGGGAGCAGTTCTTC.

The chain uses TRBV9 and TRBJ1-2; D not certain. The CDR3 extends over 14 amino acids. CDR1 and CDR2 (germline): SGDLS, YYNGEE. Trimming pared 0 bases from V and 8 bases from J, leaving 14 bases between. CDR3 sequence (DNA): TGTGCCAGCAGCGTAGCAGCGGGTTTTGGAGGCTACACCTTC. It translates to CASSVAAGFGGYTF.

CDR3 bases: TGTGCCAGCGGACTAGTCGTCGGCGAGCAGTACTTC. Its translation is CASGLVVGEQYF. The chain carries TRBV2 and TRBJ2-5; 7 bases match TRBD2. The end of the DNA aligns better with TRBJ2-7, so the J call may be wrong. CDR1 SNHLY and CDR2 FYNNEI come from the germline V gene. This CDR3 has 12 amino acids.

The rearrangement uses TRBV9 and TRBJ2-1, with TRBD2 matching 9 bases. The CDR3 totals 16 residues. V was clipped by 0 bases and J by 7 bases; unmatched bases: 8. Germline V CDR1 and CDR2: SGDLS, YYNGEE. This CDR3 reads CASSVVGSGSLNEQFF. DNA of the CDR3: TGTGCCAGCAGCGTAGTTGGTAGCGGGAGTCTAAATGAGCAGTTCTTC.

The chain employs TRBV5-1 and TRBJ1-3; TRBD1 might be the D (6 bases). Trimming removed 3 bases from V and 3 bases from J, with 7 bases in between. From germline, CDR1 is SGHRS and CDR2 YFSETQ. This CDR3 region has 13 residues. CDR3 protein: CASSSQGGNTIYF. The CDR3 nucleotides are TGCGCCAGCAGCTCACAGGGTGGAAACACCATATATTTT.

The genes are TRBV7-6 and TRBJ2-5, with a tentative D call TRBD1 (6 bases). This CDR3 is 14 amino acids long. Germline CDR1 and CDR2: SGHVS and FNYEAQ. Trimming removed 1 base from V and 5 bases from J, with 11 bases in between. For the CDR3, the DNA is TGTGCCAGCAGCTTAGTCAGGGGCGGGGAGACCCAGTACTTC. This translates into CASSLVRGGETQYF.

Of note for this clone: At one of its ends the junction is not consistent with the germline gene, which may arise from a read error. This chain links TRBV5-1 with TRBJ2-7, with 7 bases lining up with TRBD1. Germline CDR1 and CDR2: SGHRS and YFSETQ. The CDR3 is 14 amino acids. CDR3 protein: CASSLGQLSYEQYF. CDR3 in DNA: TGCGCCAGCAGTTTGGGACAGCTCTCCTACGAGCAGTACTTC. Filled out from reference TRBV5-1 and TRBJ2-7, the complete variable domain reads KAGVTQTPRYLIKTRGQQVTLSCSPISGHRSVSWYQQTPGQGLQFLFEYFSETQRNKGNFPGRFSGRQFSNSRSEMNVSTLELGDSALYLCASSLGQLSYEQYFGPGTRLTVT.

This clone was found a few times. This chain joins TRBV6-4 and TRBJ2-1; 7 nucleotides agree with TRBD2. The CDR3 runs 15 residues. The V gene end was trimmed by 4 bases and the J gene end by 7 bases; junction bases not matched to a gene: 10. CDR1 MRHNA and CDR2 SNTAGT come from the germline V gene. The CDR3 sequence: CASSAGTSEGNEQFF. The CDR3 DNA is TGTGCCAGCAGTGCGGGAACTAGCGAAGGGAATGAGCAGTTCTTC.

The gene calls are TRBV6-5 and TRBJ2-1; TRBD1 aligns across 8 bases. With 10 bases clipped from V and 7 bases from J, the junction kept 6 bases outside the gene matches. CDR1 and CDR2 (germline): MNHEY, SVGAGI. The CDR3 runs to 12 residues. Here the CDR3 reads CATGQGLNEQFF. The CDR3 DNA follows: TGTGCCACTGGACAGGGTCTAAATGAGCAGTTCTTC.

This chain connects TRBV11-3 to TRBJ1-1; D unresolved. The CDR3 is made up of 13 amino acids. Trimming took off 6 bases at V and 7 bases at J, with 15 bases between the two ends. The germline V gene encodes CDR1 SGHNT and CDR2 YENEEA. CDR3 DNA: TGTGCCAGCAGTCCGGGAGGGTATGGTGAAGCTTTCTTT. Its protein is CASSPGGYGEAFF.

The DNA for the CDR3 is TGTGCCAGTAGTACTCGGGACCGAGGTGTCAGGGCCCAGCATTTT. It is translated as CASSTRDRGVRAQHF. The rearrangement links TRBV19 to TRBJ1-5; a possible D gene is TRBD1 (5 bases). CDR1 and CDR2 (germline): LNHDA, SQIVND (reference sequence). V dropped 4 bases and J dropped 11 bases, with 21 bases sitting between them. The CDR3 is 15 amino acids.

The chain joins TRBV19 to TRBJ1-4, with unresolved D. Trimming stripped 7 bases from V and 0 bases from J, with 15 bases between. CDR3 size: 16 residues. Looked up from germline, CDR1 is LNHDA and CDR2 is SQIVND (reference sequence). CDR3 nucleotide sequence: TGTGCCAGTACCCCCCGACTCGGTGCAACTAATGAAAAACTGTTTTTT. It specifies CASTPRLGATNEKLFF.

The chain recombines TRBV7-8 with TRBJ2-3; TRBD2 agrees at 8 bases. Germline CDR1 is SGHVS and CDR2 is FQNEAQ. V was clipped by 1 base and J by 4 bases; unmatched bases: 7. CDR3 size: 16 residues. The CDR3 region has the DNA TGTGCCAGCAGCTTAGTAGGCGGGGGGTTAGCAGATACGCAGTATTTT. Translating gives CASSLVGGGLADTQYF.

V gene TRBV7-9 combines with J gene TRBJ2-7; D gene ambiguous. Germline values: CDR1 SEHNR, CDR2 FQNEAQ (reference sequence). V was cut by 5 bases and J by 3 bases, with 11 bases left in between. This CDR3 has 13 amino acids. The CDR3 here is CASSRLVNYEQYF. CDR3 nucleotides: TGTGCCAGCAGCCGGCTAGTTAACTACGAGCAGTACTTC. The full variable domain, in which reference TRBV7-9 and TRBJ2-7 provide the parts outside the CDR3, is DTGVSQNPRHKITKRGQNVTFRCDPISEHNRLYWYRQTLGQGPEFLTYFQNEAQLEKSRLLSDRFSAERPKGSFSTLEIQRTEQGDSAMYLCASSRLVNYEQYFGPGTRLTVT.

The CDR3 nucleotides are TGTGCCAGCAGTAACCTACCGGGACGGCCGATTTACGAGCAGTACTTC. It encodes CASSNLPGRPIYEQYF. V is TRBV6-6 and J is TRBJ2-7; the D call may be TRBD1 or TRBD2 (5 bases each). Trimming pared 5 bases from V and 4 bases from J, leaving 21 bases between. The CDR3 spans 16 residues. Germline CDR1 is MNHNY and CDR2 is SVGAGI (reference sequence).

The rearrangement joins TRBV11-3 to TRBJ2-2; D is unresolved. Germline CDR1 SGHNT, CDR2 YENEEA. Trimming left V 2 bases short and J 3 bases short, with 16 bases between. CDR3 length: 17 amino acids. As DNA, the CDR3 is TGTGCCAGCAGCTTATCATCATCAGCTAGTGACACCGGGGAGCTGTTTTTT. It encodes CASSLSSSASDTGELFF.

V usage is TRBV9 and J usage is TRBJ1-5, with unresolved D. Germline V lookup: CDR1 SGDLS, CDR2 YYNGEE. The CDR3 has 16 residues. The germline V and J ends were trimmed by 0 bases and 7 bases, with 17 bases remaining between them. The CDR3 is CASSVGTEPIPQPQHF. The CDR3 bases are TGTGCCAGCAGCGTAGGTACAGAACCCATCCCCCAGCCCCAGCATTTT.

CDR3 coding DNA: TGTGCCAGCACCTCTGTCACGGGGATCGGGGGTGGCTACACCTTC. It yields the protein CASTSVTGIGGGYTF. V usage is TRBV7-2 and J usage is TRBJ1-2, with a tentative D call TRBD1 (5 bases). V was shortened by 7 bases and J by 7 bases, with 22 bases between the two germline ends. Germline V CDR1 and CDR2: SGHTA, FQGNSA. The CDR3 sequence is 15 residues long.

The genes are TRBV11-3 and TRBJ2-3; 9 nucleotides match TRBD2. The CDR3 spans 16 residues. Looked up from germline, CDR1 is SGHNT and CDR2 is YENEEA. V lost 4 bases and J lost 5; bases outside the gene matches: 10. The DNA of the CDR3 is TGTGCCAGCAGCTCAAACGGAGCGGGAGGAGGAGATACGCAGTATTTT. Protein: CASSSNGAGGGDTQYF.